This is a list of T cell receptor beta chains from one sample in a study of response to subunit inactivated influenza vaccine. TCRdb re-analysed the RT-PCR reads in MiXCR, keeping a single row per CDR3 protein. Altogether roughly 500,000 distinct CDR3 sequences are present, 15% to 20% being singletons, with the ten largest covering approximately 3%. This material consisted of CD4+ T cells sorted from PBMCs, taken roughly 24 months after vaccination. These receptors came from a man aged 45-69 years who received an inactivated influenza vaccine. CDR3s include the opening cysteine and the closing phenylalanine or tryptophan. A D gene is named only where the DNA matches it firmly. Some rows have no size entry. The others give once, few or many, or a class for an expanded clone.

TRBD1,TRBJ1-5,TRBV12-3/TRBV12-4,-,CASRGQVYQPQHF,TGTGCCAGCAGGGGACAGGTCTACCAGCCCCAGCATTTT
-,TRBJ1-4,TRBV5-1,-,CASSWGQLKNEKLFF,TGCGCCAGCAGCTGGGGGCAACTGAAGAATGAAAAACTGTTTTTT
TRBD2,TRBJ2-1,TRBV12-3/TRBV12-4,-,CASRVSGGAYNEQFF,TGTGCCAGCAGAGTTAGCGGGGGCGCCTACAATGAGCAGTTCTTC
TRBD1,TRBJ2-3,TRBV6-5,few,CASSYRDRRTDTQYF,TGTGCCAGCAGTTACAGGGACAGGCGCACAGATACGCAGTATTTT
-,TRBJ1-3,TRBV7-2,-,CASSPDSGNTIYF,TGTGCCAGCAGCCCGGACTCTGGAAACACCATATATTTT
-,TRBJ2-2,TRBV11-2,few,CASSLIYTGELFF,TGTGCCAGCAGCTTAATTTACACCGGGGAGCTGTTTTTT
TRBD1,TRBJ2-2,TRBV6-1,few,CATVPGQGYTGELFF,TGTGCCACCGTTCCGGGACAGGGGTACACCGGGGAGCTGTTTTTT
-,TRBJ2-7,TRBV9,-,CASSVATGTYEQYF,TGTGCCAGCAGCGTAGCTACAGGGACCTACGAGCAGTACTTC
-,TRBJ2-1,TRBV7-3,-,CASSFSGTVFNEQFF,TGTGCCAGCAGCTTCTCCGGGACTGTGTTCAATGAGCAGTTCTTC
TRBD2,TRBJ2-3,TRBV4-3,few,CASSQDLQRGPYTDTQYF,TGCGCCAGCAGCCAAGACCTTCAGCGGGGGCCCTACACAGATACGCAGTATTTT
-,TRBJ1-3,TRBV7-9,-,CASSLSANTIYF,TGTGCCAGCAGCTTAAGTGCGAACACCATATATTTT
TRBD1,TRBJ2-3,TRBV6-1,-,CASSPRWQGEDTQYF,TGTGCCAGCAGTCCCCGTTGGCAGGGGGAGGATACGCAGTATTTT
-,TRBJ2-2,TRBV4-3,-,CASSQEGGGELFF,TGCGCCAGCAGCCAAGAGGGGGGCGGGGAGCTGTTTTTT